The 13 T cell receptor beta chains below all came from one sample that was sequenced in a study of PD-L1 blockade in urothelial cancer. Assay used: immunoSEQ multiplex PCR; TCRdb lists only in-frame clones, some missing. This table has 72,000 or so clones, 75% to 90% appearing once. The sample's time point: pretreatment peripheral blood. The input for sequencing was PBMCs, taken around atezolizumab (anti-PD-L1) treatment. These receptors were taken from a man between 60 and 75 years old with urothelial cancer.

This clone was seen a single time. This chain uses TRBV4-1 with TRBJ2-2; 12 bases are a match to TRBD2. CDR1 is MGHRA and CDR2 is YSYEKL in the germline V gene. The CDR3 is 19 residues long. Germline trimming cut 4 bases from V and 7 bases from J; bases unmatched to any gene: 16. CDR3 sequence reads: CASSLLPPTSGGSDGELFF. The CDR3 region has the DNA TGCGCCAGCAGCCTCCTTCCCCCTACTAGCGGGGGGTCGGACGGGGAGCTGTTTTTT.

CDR3: CASSQGGYSPLHF. The CDR3 DNA is TGTGCCAGCAGTCAAGGGGGATATTCACCCCTCCACTTT. This chain links TRBV11-2 with TRBJ1-6; D is perhaps TRBD1 (6 bases). Germline V CDR1 and CDR2: SGHAT, FQNNGV. The CDR3 runs to 13 residues. V lost 6 bases and J lost 8, with 11 bases in between.

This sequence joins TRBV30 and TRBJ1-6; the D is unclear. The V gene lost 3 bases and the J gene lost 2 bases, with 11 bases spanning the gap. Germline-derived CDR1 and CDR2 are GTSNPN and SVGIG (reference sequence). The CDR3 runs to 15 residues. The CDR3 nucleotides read TGTGCCTGGAGAGGAGAGAAACCCTATAATTCACCCCTCCACTTT. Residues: CAWRGEKPYNSPLHF.

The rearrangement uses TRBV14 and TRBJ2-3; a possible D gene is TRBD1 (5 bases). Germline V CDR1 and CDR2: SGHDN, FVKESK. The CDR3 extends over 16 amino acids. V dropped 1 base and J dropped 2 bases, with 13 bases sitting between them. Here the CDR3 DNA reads TGTGCCAGCAGCCAAGGGGTACAGGTGTTCACAGATACGCAGTATTTT. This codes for CASSQGVQVFTDTQYF.

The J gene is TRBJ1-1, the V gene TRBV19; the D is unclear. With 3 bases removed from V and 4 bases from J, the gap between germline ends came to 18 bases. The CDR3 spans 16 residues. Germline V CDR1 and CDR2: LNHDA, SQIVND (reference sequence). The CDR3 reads CASSMAREGGITEAFF. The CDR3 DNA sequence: TGTGCCAGTAGTATGGCCCGAGAGGGAGGGATCACTGAAGCTTTCTTT.

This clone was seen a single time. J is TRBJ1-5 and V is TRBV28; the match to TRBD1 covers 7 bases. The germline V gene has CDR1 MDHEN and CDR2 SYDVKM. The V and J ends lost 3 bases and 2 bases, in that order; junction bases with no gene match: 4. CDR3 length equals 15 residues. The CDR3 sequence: CASSLNRGGNQPQHF. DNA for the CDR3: TGTGCCAGCAGTTTGAACAGGGGAGGCAATCAGCCCCAGCATTTT.

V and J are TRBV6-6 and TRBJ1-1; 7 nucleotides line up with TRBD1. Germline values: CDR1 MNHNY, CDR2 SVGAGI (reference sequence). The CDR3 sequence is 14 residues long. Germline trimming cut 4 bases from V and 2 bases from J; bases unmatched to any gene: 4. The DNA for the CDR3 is TGTGCCAGCAGTTTCGGGACAGTCAACACTGAAGCTTTCTTT. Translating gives CASSFGTVNTEAFF.

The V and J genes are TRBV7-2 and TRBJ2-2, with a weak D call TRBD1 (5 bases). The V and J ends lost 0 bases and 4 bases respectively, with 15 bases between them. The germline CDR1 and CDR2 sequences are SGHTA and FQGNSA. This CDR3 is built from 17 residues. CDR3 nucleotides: TGTGCCAGCAGCTTAGCCGCCGGACACCCCCCCACCGGGGAGCTGTTTTTT. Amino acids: CASSLAAGHPPTGELFF. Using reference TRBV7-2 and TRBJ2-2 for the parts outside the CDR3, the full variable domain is GAGVSQSPSNKVTEKGKDVELRCDPISGHTALYWYRQSLGQGLEFLIYFQGNSAPDKSGLPSDRFSAERTGGSVSTLTIQRTQQEDSAVYLCASSLAAGHPPTGELFFGEGSRLTVL.

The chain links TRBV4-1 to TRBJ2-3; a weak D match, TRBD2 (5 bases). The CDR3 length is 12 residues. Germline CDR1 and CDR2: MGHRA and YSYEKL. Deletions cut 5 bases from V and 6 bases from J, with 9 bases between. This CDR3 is CASSWSGDTQYF. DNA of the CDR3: TGCGCCAGCAGCTGGTCGGGGGATACGCAGTATTTT.

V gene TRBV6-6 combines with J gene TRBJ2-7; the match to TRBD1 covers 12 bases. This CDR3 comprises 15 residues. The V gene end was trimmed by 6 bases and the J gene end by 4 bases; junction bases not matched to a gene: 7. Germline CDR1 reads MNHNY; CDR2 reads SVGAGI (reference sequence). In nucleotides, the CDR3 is TGTGCCAGCAGCGACGGGACAGGGGGCGGGTACGAGCAGTACTTC. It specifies CASSDGTGGGYEQYF.

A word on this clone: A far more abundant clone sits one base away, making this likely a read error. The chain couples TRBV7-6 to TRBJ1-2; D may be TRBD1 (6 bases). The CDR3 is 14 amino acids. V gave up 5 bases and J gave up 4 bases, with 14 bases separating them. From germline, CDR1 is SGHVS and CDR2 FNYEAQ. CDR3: CASSRELDSYGYTF. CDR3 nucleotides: TGTGCCAGCAGCCGAGAGCTGGACAGCTATGGCTACACCTTC.

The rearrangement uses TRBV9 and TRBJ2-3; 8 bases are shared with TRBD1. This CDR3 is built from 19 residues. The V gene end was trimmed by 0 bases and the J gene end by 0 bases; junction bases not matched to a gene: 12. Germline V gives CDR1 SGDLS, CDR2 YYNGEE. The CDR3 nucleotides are TGTGCCAGCAGCGTAGCTTTGCAGGGGGCGGTCGAGAGCACAGATACGCAGTATTTT. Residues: CASSVALQGAVESTDTQYF. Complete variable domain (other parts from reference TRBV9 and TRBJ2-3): DSGVTQTPKHLITATGQRVTLRCSPRSGDLSVYWYQQSLDQGLQFLIQYYNGEERAKGNILERFSAQQFPDLHSELNLSSLELGDSALYFCASSVALQGAVESTDTQYFGPGTRLTVL.

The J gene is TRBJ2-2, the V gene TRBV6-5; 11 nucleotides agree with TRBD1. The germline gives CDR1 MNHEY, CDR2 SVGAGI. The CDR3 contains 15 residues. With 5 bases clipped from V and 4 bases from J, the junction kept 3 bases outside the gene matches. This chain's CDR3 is CASSRTGGSTGELFF. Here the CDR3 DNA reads TGTGCCAGCAGTAGGACAGGGGGCAGCACCGGGGAGCTGTTTTTT.